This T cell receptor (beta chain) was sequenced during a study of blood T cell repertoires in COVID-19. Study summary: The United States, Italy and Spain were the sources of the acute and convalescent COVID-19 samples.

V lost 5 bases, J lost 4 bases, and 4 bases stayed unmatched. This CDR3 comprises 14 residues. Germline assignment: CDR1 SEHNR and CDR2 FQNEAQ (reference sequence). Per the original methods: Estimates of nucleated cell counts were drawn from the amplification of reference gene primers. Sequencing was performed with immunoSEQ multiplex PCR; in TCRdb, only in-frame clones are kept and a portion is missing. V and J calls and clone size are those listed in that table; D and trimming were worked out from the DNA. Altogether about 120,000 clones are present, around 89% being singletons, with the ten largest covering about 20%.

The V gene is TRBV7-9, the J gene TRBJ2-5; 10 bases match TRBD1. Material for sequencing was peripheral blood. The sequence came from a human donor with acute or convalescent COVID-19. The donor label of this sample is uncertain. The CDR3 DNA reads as TGTGCCAGCAGCCTACGGACAGGGGGAGAGACCCAGTACTTC. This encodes CASSLRTGGETQYF.